This TCR beta chain was recorded in a study of blood T cell repertoires in COVID-19. Study details: There were acute and convalescent COVID-19 samples, and they came from the United States, Italy and Spain. Sources were T cells, B-cell-depleted T cells, or PBMCs; the material itself was cDNA or gDNA.

The germline CDR1 and CDR2 sequences are SGHRS and YFSETQ. V shed 4 bases and J shed 5 bases, with 17 bases lying between them. The CDR3 has 15 amino acids. Sequencing was performed with immunoSEQ multiplex PCR; in TCRdb, only in-frame clones are kept and a portion is missing. The sample consists of around 93,000 clones, roughly three quarters of them appearing once. The chain is built from TRBV5-1 and TRBJ2-3; D may be TRBD2 (5 bases). Sample: peripheral blood. The receptor comes from a woman over 75 with acute or convalescent COVID-19. CDR3 in DNA: TGCGCCAGCAGCACTAGTGGCTATCCCGTAGATACGCAGTATTTT. As protein: CASSTSGYPVDTQYF.